The 31 T cell receptor beta chains in this list originate from one sample, sequenced in a study of shared clonotypes between healthy human individuals. Using immunoSEQ multiplex PCR, the repertoire was profiled, and TCRdb retains in-frame clones only, with some absent. The sample lists about 490,000 clones; 70% to 80% were seen once. Sequencing used PBMCs. The receptors were sampled from a woman aged 40 to 50 in good health. Some clones in this sample may be carry-over from other donors' samples.

The chain combines TRBV5-5 with TRBJ1-5; D gene uncertain. The CDR3 length is 18 residues. Trimming removed 1 base from V and 0 bases from J, with 17 bases in between. Germline V gene data show CDR1 as SGHKS and CDR2 as YYEKEE (reference sequence). CDR3 nucleotides: TGTGCCAGCAGCTTGAATGCAGGCGCTGGTTATAGCAATCAGCCCCAGCATTTT. Translating it yields CASSLNAGAGYSNQPQHF.

Concerning this clone: Its ends do not fully match the called genes, so a read error is possible. J is TRBJ2-7 and V is TRBV11-2; D remains ambiguous. CDR3 length: 15 residues. Germline V lookup: CDR1 SGHAT, CDR2 FQNNGV. CDR3 sequence reads: CASSLYLGGSYGQHF. The CDR3 coding sequence is TGTGCCAGCAGCTTATATCTGGGCGGTTCCTACGGGCAGCACTTC.

The chain has TRBV7-3 and TRBJ2-2; TRBD1 matches 7 bases. Germline assignment: CDR1 SGHTA and CDR2 FQGTGA. CDR3 length equals 17 residues. J was trimmed by 0 bases and V by 5 bases; bases with no gene match: 9. The CDR3 DNA sequence: TGTGCCAGCAGCCCCACTCGACAGGGAACGAACACCGGGGAGCTGTTTTTT. Translating gives CASSPTRQGTNTGELFF.

This clone was detected ten times or more. This chain joins TRBV7-2 and TRBJ1-1, with a weak D call TRBD1 (6 bases). With 3 bases removed from V and 0 bases from J, the gap between germline ends came to 11 bases. CDR3 length: 15 residues. Germline-derived CDR1 and CDR2 are SGHTA and FQGNSA. The CDR3 nucleotides are TGTGCCAGCAGCTTCGGACAGAACATGAACACTGAAGCTTTCTTT. Protein sequence: CASSFGQNMNTEAFF. Full variable domain (remainder filled in from reference TRBV7-2 and TRBJ1-1): GAGVSQSPSNKVTEKGKDVELRCDPISGHTALYWYRQSLGQGLEFLIYFQGNSAPDKSGLPSDRFSAERTGGSVSTLTIQRTQQEDSAVYLCASSFGQNMNTEAFFGQGTRLTVV.

The chain has TRBV6-1 and TRBJ2-3; D gene unclear. The germline V gene has CDR1 MNHNS and CDR2 SASEGT. With 1 base removed from V and 0 bases from J, the gap between germline ends came to 8 bases. The CDR3 spans 15 residues. For the CDR3, the DNA is TGTGCCAGCAGTGAAGATCCCCATAGCACAGATACGCAGTATTTT. Encoded protein: CASSEDPHSTDTQYF.

The rearrangement joins TRBV5-1 to TRBJ2-1; D perhaps matches TRBD2 (5 bases). The CDR3 covers 16 residues. Germline CDR1 reads SGHRS; CDR2 reads YFSETQ. Trimming left V 0 bases short and J 5 bases short, with 15 bases between. The CDR3 DNA follows: TGCGCCAGCAGCTTGGCGGAGCAACGGGGTAACAATGAGCAGTTCTTC. This sequence encodes CASSLAEQRGNNEQFF.

The chain is built from TRBV20-1 and TRBJ1-5, with no clear D. Germline V gives CDR1 DFQATT, CDR2 SNEGSKA (reference sequence). The CDR3 length is 11 residues. Deletions cut 6 bases from V and 9 bases from J, with 12 bases between. The CDR3: CSAQPSWPQHF. Here the CDR3 DNA reads TGCAGTGCCCAGCCCTCGTGGCCCCAGCATTTT.

This clone was seen ten or more times. V gene TRBV10-2 combines with J gene TRBJ2-2; D is possibly TRBD1 (6 bases). This CDR3 comprises 14 residues. The germline gives CDR1 WSHSY, CDR2 SAAADI. V was pared by 2 bases and J by 5 bases, with 9 bases between. The CDR3 here is CASSENRVTGELFF. CDR3 coding DNA: TGCGCCAGCAGTGAGAACAGGGTAACCGGGGAGCTGTTTTTT.

The chain joins TRBV5-1 to TRBJ2-7; 9 nucleotides match TRBD1. Germline CDR1 reads SGHRS; CDR2 reads YFSETQ. The CDR3 loop spans 15 amino acids. V dropped 1 base and J dropped 3; count of bases not matched to a gene: 5. The CDR3 spells CASSLLRDRVYEQYF. CDR3 DNA sequence: TGCGCCAGCAGCTTGTTGCGGGACAGGGTCTACGAGCAGTACTTC.

This sequence joins TRBV29-1 and TRBJ2-5; 8 bases line up with TRBD2. CDR1 SQVTM and CDR2 ANQGSEA come from the germline V gene. The V and J ends lost 4 bases and 5 bases, in that order; junction bases with no gene match: 9. The CDR3 loop spans 14 amino acids. Here the CDR3 reads CSVAAREGVETQYF. In nucleotides, the CDR3 is TGCAGCGTTGCTGCTCGGGAGGGCGTTGAGACCCAGTACTTC.

This rearrangement joins TRBV15 to TRBJ2-2, with TRBD2 identical over 10 bases. Germline values: CDR1 LNHNV, CDR2 YYDKDF (reference sequence). Losses at the gene ends were 3 bases for V and 6 bases for J; bases not matched to a gene: 7. CDR3 size: 16 residues. The CDR3 loop reads CATSSTALAGAGELFF. The CDR3 DNA reads as TGTGCCACCAGCAGTACAGCTCTAGCGGGAGCCGGGGAGCTGTTTTTT.

The chain joins TRBV19 to TRBJ2-3; tentatively, D is TRBD1 (6 bases). CDR3 length: 16 amino acids. With 5 bases removed from V and 0 bases from J, the gap between germline ends came to 15 bases. From germline, CDR1 is LNHDA and CDR2 SQIVND (reference sequence). CDR3 sequence (DNA): TGTGCCAGTAGTGGGATGGGACATCCGAGCACAGATACGCAGTATTTT. Residues: CASSGMGHPSTDTQYF.

V and J are TRBV11-2 and TRBJ2-2; tentative D call: TRBD1 (6 bases). V was trimmed by 5 bases and J by 6 bases, leaving 13 bases between them. The CDR3 has 14 amino acids. From germline, CDR1 is SGHAT and CDR2 FQNNGV. CDR3 in DNA: TGTGCCAGCAGCATATACAGGGACGCCGGGGAGCTGTTTTTT. Translated: CASSIYRDAGELFF.

The chain carries TRBV7-9 and TRBJ1-1; maybe TRBD1 (5 bases). V was shortened by 4 bases and J by 4 bases, with 10 bases between the two germline ends. The CDR3 runs 13 residues. Germline CDR1 SEHNR, CDR2 FQNEAQ (reference sequence). CDR3 protein: CASSSSGTTEAFF. The CDR3 region has the DNA TGTGCCAGCAGCTCATCAGGGACCACTGAAGCTTTCTTT.

The gene calls are TRBV19 and TRBJ2-7; the match to TRBD1 covers 8 bases. The germline V gene encodes CDR1 LNHDA and CDR2 SQIVND (reference sequence). The V and J ends lost 6 bases and 6 bases, in that order; junction bases with no gene match: 16. The CDR3 consists of 16 residues. Here the CDR3 reads CASSLDRVVSVGEQYF. CDR3 bases: TGTGCCAGTAGCTTGGACAGGGTTGTAAGTGTTGGCGAGCAGTACTTC.

This rearrangement joins TRBV28 to TRBJ1-2; 7 positions match TRBD1. V lost 6 bases and J lost 4; bases outside the gene matches: 11. Germline values: CDR1 MDHEN, CDR2 SYDVKM. The length of the CDR3 is 15 residues. CDR3 coding DNA: TGTGCCAGCAGCCTCTCGGGGCAGGGGGTCTATGGCTACACCTTC. It specifies CASSLSGQGVYGYTF.

The J gene is TRBJ2-7, the V gene TRBV19, with D perhaps matching TRBD1 (5 bases). Deletions cut 4 bases from V and 3 bases from J, with 16 bases between. The CDR3 consists of 15 residues. Per germline, CDR1 LNHDA and CDR2 SQIVND (reference sequence). CDR3 in DNA: TGTGCCAGTAGTACCCAGGGTCAAGGTGTCTACGAGCAGTACTTC. It specifies CASSTQGQGVYEQYF.

V gene TRBV30 combines with J gene TRBJ1-3; no clear D gene. V lost 0 bases to trimming and J lost 0 bases, with 9 bases between them. The CDR3 is made up of 15 amino acids. In germline, CDR1 is GTSNPN, CDR2 SVGIG (reference sequence). CDR3 protein: CAWSVEYRSGNTIYF. As DNA, the CDR3 is TGTGCCTGGAGTGTTGAGTACCGCTCTGGAAACACCATATATTTT.

The V call is TRBV6-5, the J call TRBJ2-3, with D unresolved. Germline values: CDR1 MNHEY, CDR2 SVGAGI. This CDR3 spans 13 amino acids. Trimming shortened V by 6 bases and J by 3 bases, and 10 bases separated the two germline ends. CDR3 loop: CASRYMGTDTQYF. CDR3 nucleotide sequence: TGTGCCAGCAGATATATGGGAACAGATACGCAGTATTTT.

The chain uses TRBV7-8 and TRBJ2-2; a possible D gene is TRBD1 (5 bases). CDR1 and CDR2 from the germline V gene are SGHVS and FQNEAQ. Trimming cost V 4 bases and J 6 bases, with 18 bases left between them. CDR3 size: 16 residues. This chain's CDR3 is CASSSRDWGTAGELFF. CDR3 DNA sequence: TGTGCCAGCAGCTCGAGAGATTGGGGCACAGCCGGGGAGCTGTTTTTT.

This clone was picked up a small number of times. This chain uses TRBV28 with TRBJ2-1, with D unresolved. The CDR3 totals 15 residues. V lost 5 bases to trimming and J lost 7 bases, with 18 bases between them. Germline CDR1 is MDHEN and CDR2 is SYDVKM. The CDR3 sequence: CASSPKADAFNEQFF. Here the CDR3 DNA reads TGTGCCAGCAGTCCCAAGGCAGATGCTTTTAATGAGCAGTTCTTC.

The V gene is TRBV29-1, the J gene TRBJ1-1; 11 nucleotides align to TRBD1. Germline V gives CDR1 SQVTM, CDR2 ANQGSEA. The junction had 6 bases not matched to a gene; V was cut back by 5 bases and J by 4 bases. The length of the CDR3 is 14 residues. In nucleotides, the CDR3 is TGCAGCGTTCCCTGGACAGGGGGCTCCACTGAAGCTTTCTTT. Encoded protein: CSVPWTGGSTEAFF.

CDR3 sequence: CASSRGQGRNTGELFF. In DNA form, the CDR3 reads TGTGCCAGTAGTAGGGGACAGGGGCGGAACACCGGGGAGCTGTTTTTT. This rearrangement joins TRBV19 to TRBJ2-2, with 10 nucleotides matching TRBD1. The J segment lost 1 base and the V segment lost 4 bases, leaving 3 bases of the junction unmatched. This CDR3 spans 16 amino acids. Germline-derived CDR1 and CDR2 are LNHDA and SQIVND (reference sequence).

This clone appeared a few times. This chain links TRBV5-6 with TRBJ1-2, with a tentative D call TRBD1 (6 bases). Germline CDR1 and CDR2: SGHDT and YYEEEE. The V gene lost 0 bases and the J gene lost 8 bases, with 11 bases spanning the gap. The CDR3 totals 13 residues. The CDR3 DNA reads TGTGCCAGCAGCTTGGTGACAGGAGGAGGCTACACCTTC. This codes for CASSLVTGGGYTF.

The J gene is TRBJ1-2, the V gene TRBV18; tentative D call: TRBD1 (5 bases). V lost 4 bases, J lost 3 bases, and 15 bases lay in between. The CDR3 loop spans 15 amino acids. CDR1 is KGHSH and CDR2 is LQKENI in the germline V gene. DNA for the CDR3: TGTGCCAGCTCACTGGGACGGGGGATTGACTATGGCTACACCTTC. Translating it yields CASSLGRGIDYGYTF.

The sample holds one count of this clone. The chain uses TRBV7-2 and TRBJ2-7; TRBD1 matches at 8 bases. This CDR3 has 16 amino acids. V lost 2 bases and J lost 2; bases outside the gene matches: 8. Germline assignment: CDR1 SGHTA and CDR2 FQGNSA. CDR3: CASSLIGQGLTYEQYF. CDR3 sequence (DNA): TGTGCCAGCAGCTTAATCGGACAGGGACTCACCTACGAGCAGTACTTC.

V and J are TRBV29-1 and TRBJ2-1; 9 bases map to TRBD2. V lost 5 bases, J lost 7 bases, and 9 bases stayed unmatched. This CDR3 comprises 14 residues. Looked up from germline, CDR1 is SQVTM and CDR2 is ANQGSEA. The CDR3 region is CSVQLGLASNEQFF. For the CDR3, the DNA is TGCAGCGTTCAGCTTGGACTAGCGAGTAATGAGCAGTTCTTC.

This clone was seen once. This chain uses TRBV10-3 with TRBJ1-6, with 10 nucleotides matching TRBD1. Trimming at V came to 6 bases and at J to 4 bases, leaving 3 bases not matched to a gene. From germline, CDR1 is ENHRY and CDR2 SYGVKD. The CDR3 loop spans 15 amino acids. Here the CDR3 DNA reads TGTGCCATCAGGGGGACAGGGGATTATAATTCACCCCTCCACTTT. It is translated as CAIRGTGDYNSPLHF.

The chain couples TRBV9 to TRBJ2-7; TRBD2 aligns across 7 bases. V lost 2 bases and J lost 6; bases outside the gene matches: 14. This CDR3 contains 16 residues. Germline loops: CDR1 SGDLS, CDR2 YYNGEE. The CDR3 DNA reads TGTGCCAGCAGCGTCCACTTGCGAGGGAGGGATGGCGAGCAGTACTTC. Protein: CASSVHLRGRDGEQYF.

This clone was counted a few times. The sample has other DNA sequences that encode this CDR3 too. The chain carries TRBV18 and TRBJ1-5; D uncertain. Trimming left V 3 bases short and J 6 bases short, with 12 bases between. Germline-derived CDR1 and CDR2 are KGHSH and LQKENI. The CDR3 loop spans 14 amino acids. CDR3 region: CASSPEQTSQPQHF. The CDR3 region has the DNA TGTGCCAGCTCACCGGAGCAAACGAGTCAGCCCCAGCATTTT.

This clone was picked up a small number of times. V and J are TRBV7-2 and TRBJ1-1, with D possibly being TRBD1 (6 bases). The V end lost 3 bases, the J end lost 0 bases, and 8 bases lay between the germline ends. The CDR3 runs to 14 residues. The germline V gene encodes CDR1 SGHTA and CDR2 FQGNSA. The CDR3 region has the DNA TGTGCCAGCAGCTTTGGGGGGCTGAACACTGAAGCTTTCTTT. Protein product: CASSFGGLNTEAFF.